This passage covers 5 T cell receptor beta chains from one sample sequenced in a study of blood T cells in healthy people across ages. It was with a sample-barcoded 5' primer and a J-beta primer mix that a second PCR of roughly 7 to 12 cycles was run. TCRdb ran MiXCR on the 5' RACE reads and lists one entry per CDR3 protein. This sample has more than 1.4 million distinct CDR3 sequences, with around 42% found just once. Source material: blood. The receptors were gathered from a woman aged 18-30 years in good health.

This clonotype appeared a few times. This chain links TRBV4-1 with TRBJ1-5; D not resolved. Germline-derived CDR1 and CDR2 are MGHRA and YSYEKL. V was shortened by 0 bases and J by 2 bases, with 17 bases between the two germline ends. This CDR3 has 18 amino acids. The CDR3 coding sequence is TGCGCCAGCAGCCAAGATTTAGTACGGAGCCGGCGCAATCAGCCCCAGCATTTT. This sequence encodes CASSQDLVRSRRNQPQHF.

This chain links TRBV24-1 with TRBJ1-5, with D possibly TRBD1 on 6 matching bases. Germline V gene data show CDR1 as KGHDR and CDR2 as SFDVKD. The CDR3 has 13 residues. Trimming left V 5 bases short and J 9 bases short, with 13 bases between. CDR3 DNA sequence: TGTGCCACCAGTGCGGGTTCGGACAGGCCCCAGCATTTT. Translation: CATSAGSDRPQHF.

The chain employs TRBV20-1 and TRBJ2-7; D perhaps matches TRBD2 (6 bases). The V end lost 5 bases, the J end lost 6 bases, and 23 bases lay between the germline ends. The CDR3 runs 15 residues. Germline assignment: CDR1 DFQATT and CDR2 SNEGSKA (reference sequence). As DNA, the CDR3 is TGCAGTGCTGGCCTCGGGACCACAACCGGGGGCGAGCAGTACTTC. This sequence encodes CSAGLGTTTGGEQYF.

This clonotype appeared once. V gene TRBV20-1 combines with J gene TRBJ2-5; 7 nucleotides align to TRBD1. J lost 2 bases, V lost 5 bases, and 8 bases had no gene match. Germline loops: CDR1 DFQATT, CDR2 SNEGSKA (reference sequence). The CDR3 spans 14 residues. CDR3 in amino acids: CSALRQGIQETQYF. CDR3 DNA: TGCAGTGCTCTACGACAGGGCATACAAGAGACCCAGTACTTC.

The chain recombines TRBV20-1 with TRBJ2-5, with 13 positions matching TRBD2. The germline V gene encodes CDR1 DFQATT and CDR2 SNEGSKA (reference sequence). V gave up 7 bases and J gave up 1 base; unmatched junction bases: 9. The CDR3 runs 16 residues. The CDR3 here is CSVTTGLAGFQETQYF. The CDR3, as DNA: TGCAGTGTCACAACGGGACTAGCGGGGTTCCAAGAGACCCAGTACTTC.